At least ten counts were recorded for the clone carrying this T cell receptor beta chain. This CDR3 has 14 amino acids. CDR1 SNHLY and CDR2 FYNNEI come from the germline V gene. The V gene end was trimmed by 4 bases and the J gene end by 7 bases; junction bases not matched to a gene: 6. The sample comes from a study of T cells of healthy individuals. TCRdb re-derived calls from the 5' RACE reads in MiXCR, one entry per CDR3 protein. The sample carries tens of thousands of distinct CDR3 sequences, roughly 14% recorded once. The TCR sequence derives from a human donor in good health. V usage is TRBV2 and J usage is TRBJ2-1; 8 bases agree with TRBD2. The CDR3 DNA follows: TGTGCCAGCAGTGTTCGGGAGGGCTGGAATGAGCAGTTCTTC. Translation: CASSVREGWNEQFF.